These T cell receptor beta chains were read from a single sample in a study of early T cells in non-severe SARS-CoV-2 infection. TCRdb reprocessed the 5' RACE reads via MiXCR and lists one record per CDR3 protein. The table has about 16,000 distinct CDR3 sequences, approximately 4.8% seen once; the top ten hold 6.5% to 8%. Sample: whole blood. The receptors originated from an adult who was a healthcare worker with PCR-confirmed SARS-CoV-2 infection or an uninfected control (not recorded which). Each CDR3 is given with its conserved first and last residue. D genes are given only for firm matches. The listing skips clone size in some rows; elsewhere it reads once, few, many or a size class.

J gene,clone size,D gene,V gene,CDR3 protein,CDR3 DNA
TRBJ2-3,NA,TRBD1,TRBV27,CASSITGGTDTQYF,TGTGCCAGCAGTATAACAGGGGGAACTGATACGCAGTATTTT
TRBJ1-2,many,NA,TRBV28,CASSLSTGYTF,TGTGCCAGCAGTTTATCGACTGGCTACACCTTC
TRBJ2-5,many,NA,TRBV7-8,CASSLRGQETQYF,TGTGCCAGCAGCCTGCGCGGACAAGAGACCCAGTACTTC
TRBJ1-5,many,NA,TRBV6-4,CASSEDGNQPQHF,TGTGCCAGCAGTGAAGACGGAAATCAGCCCCAGCATTTT
TRBJ2-1,many,TRBD1,TRBV5-1,CASSLGELQGRNVLIF,TGCGCCAGCAGCTTGGGGGAGTTACAGGGGCGGAATGTTCTTATCTTC
TRBJ2-1,many,TRBD2,TRBV11-2,CASRLAGRKYNEQFF,TGTGCCAGCAGACTAGCGGGACGGAAGTACAATGAGCAGTTCTTC
TRBJ1-1,few,NA,TRBV19,CASSPQGGNTEAFF,TGTGCCAGTAGCCCCCAGGGAGGGAACACTGAAGCTTTCTTT
TRBJ2-6,medium-sized,TRBD1,TRBV20-1,CSARTGPPSGANVLTF,TGCAGTGCCCGGACAGGGCCGCCCTCTGGGGCCAACGTCCTGACTTTC
TRBJ2-2,many,TRBD2,TRBV3-1,CASSQTSLLLAGTAGELFF,TGTGCCAGCAGCCAAACGTCTTTGCTGCTAGCGGGAACGGCCGGGGAGCTGTTTTTT
TRBJ2-7,many,TRBD1,TRBV28,CASRPGTGGYEQYF,TGTGCCAGCAGACCCGGGACAGGGGGTTACGAGCAGTACTTC
TRBJ2-7,NA,NA,TRBV7-6,CASSLAAQRKLIYEQYF,TGTGCCAGCAGCTTAGCCGCCCAGCGGAAATTGATCTACGAGCAGTACTTC
TRBJ2-7,few,NA,TRBV21-1,CASSKPAGDGRPHEQYF,TGTGCCAGCAGCAAGCCGGCGGGGGACGGGAGGCCCCACGAGCAGTACTTC
TRBJ2-3,NA,NA,TRBV10-1,CASSDRLDTQYF,TGCGCCAGCAGTGACAGATTAGATACGCAGTATTTT
TRBJ1-3,many,NA,TRBV5-6,CASSDKGFSGNTIYF,TGTGCCAGCAGTGACAAGGGCTTCTCTGGAAACACCATATATTTT
TRBJ2-1,NA,TRBD1,TRBV6-6,CASSYRDRYENEQFF,TGTGCCAGCAGTTACCGGGACAGATATGAAAATGAGCAGTTCTTC
TRBJ2-6,few,NA,TRBV7-2,CASSQLGFSGANVLTF,TGTGCCAGCAGCCAACTAGGGTTCTCTGGGGCCAACGTCCTGACTTTC
TRBJ2-5,many,TRBD2,TRBV30,CACPSTAGGETQYF,TGTGCCTGTCCGTCGACCGCGGGAGGTGAGACCCAGTACTTC
TRBJ2-7,medium-sized,TRBD2,TRBV20-1,CSARHLTSGSVYEQYF,TGCAGTGCTAGACACCTGACTAGCGGGAGCGTCTACGAGCAGTACTTC
TRBJ2-7,many,NA,TRBV11-2,CASSLKMREQYF,TGTGCCAGCAGCCTGAAAATGAGGGAGCAGTACTTC
TRBJ2-7,few,TRBD2,TRBV2,CASRLLAGAEYF,TGTGCCAGTCGCCTACTAGCGGGAGCGGAGTACTTC
TRBJ1-1,many,TRBD1,TRBV5-6,CASSFVNNRGEAFF,TGTGCCAGCAGCTTCGTTAACAACAGGGGAGAAGCTTTCTTT
TRBJ1-2,many,NA,TRBV5-8,CASSNVGGARLNYGYTF,TGTGCCAGCAGCAATGTGGGGGGCGCGAGGTTGAACTATGGCTACACCTTC
TRBJ2-7,many,TRBD2,TRBV7-9,CASSWSRGREGSYEQYF,TGTGCCAGCAGCTGGTCAAGAGGGCGGGAGGGCTCCTACGAGCAGTACTTC
TRBJ1-6,many,NA,TRBV11-2,CASSLGWTHPNSPLHF,TGTGCCAGCAGCTTAGGTTGGACACACCCTAATTCACCCCTCCACTTT
TRBJ2-1,medium-sized,TRBD2,TRBV7-9,CASSLLAGLDYNEQFF,TGTGCCAGCAGCCTTCTAGCGGGACTAGACTACAATGAGCAGTTCTTC
TRBJ1-1,medium-sized,NA,TRBV20-1,CSAPRRGVNTEAFF,TGCAGTGCCCCCCGTCGGGGAGTGAACACTGAAGCTTTCTTT
TRBJ2-5,NA,NA,TRBV9,CASSFSGALSEDF,TGTGCCAGCAGCTTCAGTGGGGCCCTATCCGAGGACTTC
TRBJ2-2,many,NA,TRBV27,CASTTGLNTGELFF,TGTGCCAGTACGACAGGCTTGAACACCGGGGAGCTGTTTTTT
TRBJ1-1,many,NA,TRBV30,CAWTRGPHTEAFF,TGTGCCTGGACAAGGGGCCCCCACACTGAAGCTTTCTTT
TRBJ1-5,medium-sized,NA,TRBV7-2,CASSLVISGQPQHF,TGTGCCAGCAGCTTAGTTATAAGCGGGCAGCCCCAGCATTTT
TRBJ2-1,many,TRBD1,TRBV4-2,CASSQDSRGQPPYNEQFF,TGTGCCAGCAGCCAAGATAGTAGGGGACAGCCACCATACAATGAGCAGTTCTTC